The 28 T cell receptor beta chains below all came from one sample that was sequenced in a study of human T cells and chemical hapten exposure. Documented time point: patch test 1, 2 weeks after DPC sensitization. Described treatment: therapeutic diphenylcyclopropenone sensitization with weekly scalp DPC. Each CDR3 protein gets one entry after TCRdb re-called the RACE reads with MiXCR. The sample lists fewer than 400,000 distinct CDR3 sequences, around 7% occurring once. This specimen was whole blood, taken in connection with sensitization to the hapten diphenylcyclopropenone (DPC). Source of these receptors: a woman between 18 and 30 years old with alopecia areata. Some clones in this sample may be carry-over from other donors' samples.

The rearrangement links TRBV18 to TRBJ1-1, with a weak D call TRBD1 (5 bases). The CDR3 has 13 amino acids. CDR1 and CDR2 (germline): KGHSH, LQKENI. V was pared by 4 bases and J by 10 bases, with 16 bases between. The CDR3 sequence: CASSRAGTTGAFF. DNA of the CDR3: TGTGCCAGCTCACGGGCGGGGACTACGGGAGCTTTCTTT.

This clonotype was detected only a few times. In DNA, the CDR3 is TGTGCCAGCAGCCTTAGACCCACGTCGGACAATTCACCCCTCCACTTT. Translation: CASSLRPTSDNSPLHF. V usage is TRBV7-3 and J usage is TRBJ1-6; D call uncertain. The CDR3 length is 16 residues. Germline V gene lookup returns CDR1 SGHTA and CDR2 FQGTGA. The V gene lost 5 bases and the J gene lost 7 bases, with 18 bases spanning the gap.

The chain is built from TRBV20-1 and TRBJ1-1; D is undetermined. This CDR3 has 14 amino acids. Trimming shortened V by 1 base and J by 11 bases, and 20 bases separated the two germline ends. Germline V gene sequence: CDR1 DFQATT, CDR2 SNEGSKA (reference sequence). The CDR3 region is CSARVPGLSRVAFF. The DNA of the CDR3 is TGCAGTGCTAGAGTCCCCGGATTGAGTCGAGTCGCTTTCTTT.

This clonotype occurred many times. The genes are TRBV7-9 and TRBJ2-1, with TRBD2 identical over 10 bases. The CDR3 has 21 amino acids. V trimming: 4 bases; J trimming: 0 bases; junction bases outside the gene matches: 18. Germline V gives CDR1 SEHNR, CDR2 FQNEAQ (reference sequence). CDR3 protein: CASSSLMGTSEAFSSYNEQFF. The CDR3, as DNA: TGTGCCAGCAGCTCACTGATGGGGACTAGCGAAGCCTTTTCCTCCTACAATGAGCAGTTCTTC.

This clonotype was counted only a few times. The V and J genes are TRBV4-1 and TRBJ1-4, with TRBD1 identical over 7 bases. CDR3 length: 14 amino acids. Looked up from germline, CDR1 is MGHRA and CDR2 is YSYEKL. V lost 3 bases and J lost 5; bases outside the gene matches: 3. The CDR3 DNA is TGCGCCAGCAGCCAGGGACAGCAAAATGAAAAACTGTTTTTT. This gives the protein CASSQGQQNEKLFF.

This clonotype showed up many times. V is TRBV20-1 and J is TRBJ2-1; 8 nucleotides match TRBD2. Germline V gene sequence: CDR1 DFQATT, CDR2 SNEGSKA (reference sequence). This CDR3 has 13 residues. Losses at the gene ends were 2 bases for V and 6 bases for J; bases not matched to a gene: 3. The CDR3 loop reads CSARTLAGNEQFF. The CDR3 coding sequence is TGCAGTGCTAGAACCCTAGCGGGCAATGAGCAGTTCTTC.

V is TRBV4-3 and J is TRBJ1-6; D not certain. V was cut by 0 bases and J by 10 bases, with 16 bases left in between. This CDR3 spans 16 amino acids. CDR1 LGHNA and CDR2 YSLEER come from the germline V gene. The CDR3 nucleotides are TGCGCCAGCAGCCAAGATTGGGGAGGCTCGCGGTCACCCCTCCACTTT. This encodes CASSQDWGGSRSPLHF.

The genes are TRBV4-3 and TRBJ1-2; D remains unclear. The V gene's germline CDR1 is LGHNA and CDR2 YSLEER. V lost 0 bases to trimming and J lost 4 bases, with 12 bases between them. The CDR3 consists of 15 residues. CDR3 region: CASSQDVIDFYGYTF. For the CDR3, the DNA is TGCGCCAGCAGCCAAGATGTAATAGATTTCTATGGCTACACCTTC.

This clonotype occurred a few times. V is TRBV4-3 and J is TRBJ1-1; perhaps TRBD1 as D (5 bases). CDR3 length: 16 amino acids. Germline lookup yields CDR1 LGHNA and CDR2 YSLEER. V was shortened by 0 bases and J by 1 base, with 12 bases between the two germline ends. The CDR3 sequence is CASSQDQHRTNTEAFF. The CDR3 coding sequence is TGCGCCAGCAGCCAAGATCAGCACAGGACGAACACTGAAGCTTTCTTT.

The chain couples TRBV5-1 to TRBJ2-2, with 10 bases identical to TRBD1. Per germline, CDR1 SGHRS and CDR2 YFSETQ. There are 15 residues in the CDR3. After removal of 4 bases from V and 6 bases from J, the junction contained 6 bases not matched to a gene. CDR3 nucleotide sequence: TGCGCCAGCAGCCCGACAGGGGGCAAGGCCGGGGAGCTGTTTTTT. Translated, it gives CASSPTGGKAGELFF. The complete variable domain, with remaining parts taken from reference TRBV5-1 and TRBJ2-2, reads KAGVTQTPRYLIKTRGQQVTLSCSPISGHRSVSWYQQTPGQGLQFLFEYFSETQRNKGNFPGRFSGRQFSNSRSEMNVSTLELGDSALYLCASSPTGGKAGELFFGEGSRLTVL.

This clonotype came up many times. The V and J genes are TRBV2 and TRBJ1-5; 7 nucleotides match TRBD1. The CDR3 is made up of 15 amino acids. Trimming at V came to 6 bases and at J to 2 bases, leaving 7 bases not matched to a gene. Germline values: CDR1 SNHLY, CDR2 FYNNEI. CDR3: CASSYTGEGNQPQHF. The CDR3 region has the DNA TGTGCCAGCAGCTATACAGGGGAAGGCAATCAGCCCCAGCATTTT.

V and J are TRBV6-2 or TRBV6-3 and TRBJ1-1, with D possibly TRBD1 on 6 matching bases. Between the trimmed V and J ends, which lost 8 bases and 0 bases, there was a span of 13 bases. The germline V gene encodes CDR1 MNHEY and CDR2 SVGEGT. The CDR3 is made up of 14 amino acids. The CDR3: CASSRGGMNTEAFF. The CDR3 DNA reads TGTGCCAGCTCCCGGGGGGGCATGAACACTGAAGCTTTCTTT.

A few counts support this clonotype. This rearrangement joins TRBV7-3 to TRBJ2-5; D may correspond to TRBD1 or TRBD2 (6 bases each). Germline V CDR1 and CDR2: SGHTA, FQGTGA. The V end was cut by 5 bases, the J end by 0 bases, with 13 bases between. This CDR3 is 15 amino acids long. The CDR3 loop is CASSPTGADQETQYF. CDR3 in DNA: TGTGCCAGCAGCCCAACGGGGGCGGACCAAGAGACCCAGTACTTC.

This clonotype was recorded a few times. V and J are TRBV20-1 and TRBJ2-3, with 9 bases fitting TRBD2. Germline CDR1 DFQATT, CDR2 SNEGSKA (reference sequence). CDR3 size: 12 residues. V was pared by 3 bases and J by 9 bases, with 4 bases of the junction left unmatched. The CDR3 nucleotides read TGCAGTGCTAGGATAGCGGGGGAAACGCAGTATTTT. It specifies CSARIAGETQYF.

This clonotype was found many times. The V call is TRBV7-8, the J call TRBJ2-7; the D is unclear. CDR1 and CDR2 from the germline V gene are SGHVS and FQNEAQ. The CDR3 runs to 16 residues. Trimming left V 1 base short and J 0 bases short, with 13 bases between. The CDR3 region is CASSLESGLFSYEQYF. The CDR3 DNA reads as TGTGCCAGCAGCTTAGAATCCGGCCTCTTCTCCTACGAGCAGTACTTC.

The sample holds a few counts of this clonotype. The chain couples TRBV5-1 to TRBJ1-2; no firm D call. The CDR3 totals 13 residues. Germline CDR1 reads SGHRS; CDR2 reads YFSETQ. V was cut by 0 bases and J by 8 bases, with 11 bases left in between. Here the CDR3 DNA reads TGCGCCAGCAGCTTGGGAGCAGATTACGGCTACACCTTC. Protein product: CASSLGADYGYTF.

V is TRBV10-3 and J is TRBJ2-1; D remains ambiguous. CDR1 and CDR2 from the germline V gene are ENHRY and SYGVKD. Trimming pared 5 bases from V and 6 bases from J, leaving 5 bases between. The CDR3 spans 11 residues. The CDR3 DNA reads TGTGCCATCAGTCTTTCCAATGAGCAGTTCTTC. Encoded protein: CAISLSNEQFF.

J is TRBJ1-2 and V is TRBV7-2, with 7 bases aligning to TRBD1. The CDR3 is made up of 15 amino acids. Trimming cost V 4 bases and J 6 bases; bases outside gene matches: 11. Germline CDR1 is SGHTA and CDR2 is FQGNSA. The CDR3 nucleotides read TGTGCCAGCAGCTATTACCTTGACAGGGCGGATGGCTACACCTTC. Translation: CASSYYLDRADGYTF.

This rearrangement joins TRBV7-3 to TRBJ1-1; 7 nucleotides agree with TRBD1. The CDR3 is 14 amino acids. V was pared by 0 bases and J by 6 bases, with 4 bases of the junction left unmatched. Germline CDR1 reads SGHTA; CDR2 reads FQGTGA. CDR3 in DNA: TGTGCCAGCAGCTTAACAGGGACAGCATCTGAAGCTTTCTTT. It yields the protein CASSLTGTASEAFF.

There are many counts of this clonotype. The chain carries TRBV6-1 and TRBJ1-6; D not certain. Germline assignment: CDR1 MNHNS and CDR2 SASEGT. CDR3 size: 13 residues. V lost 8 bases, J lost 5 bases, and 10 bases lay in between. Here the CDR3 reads CASDLQNNSPLHF. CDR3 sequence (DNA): TGTGCCAGCGATCTCCAGAATAATTCACCCCTCCACTTT.

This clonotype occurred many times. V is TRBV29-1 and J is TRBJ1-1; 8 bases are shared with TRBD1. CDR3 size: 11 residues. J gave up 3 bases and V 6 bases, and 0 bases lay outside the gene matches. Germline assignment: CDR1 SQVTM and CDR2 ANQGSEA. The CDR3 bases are TGCAGCGTACAGGGGGACACTGAAGCTTTCTTT. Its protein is CSVQGDTEAFF.

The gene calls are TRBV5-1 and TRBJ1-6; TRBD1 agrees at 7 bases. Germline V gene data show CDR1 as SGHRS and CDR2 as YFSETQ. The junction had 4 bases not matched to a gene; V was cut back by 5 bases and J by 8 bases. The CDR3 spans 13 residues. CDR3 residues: CASSDREDSPLHF. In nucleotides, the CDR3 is TGCGCCAGCAGTGACAGGGAAGATTCACCCCTCCACTTT. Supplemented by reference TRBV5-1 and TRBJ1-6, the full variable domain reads KAGVTQTPRYLIKTRGQQVTLSCSPISGHRSVSWYQQTPGQGLQFLFEYFSETQRNKGNFPGRFSGRQFSNSRSEMNVSTLELGDSALYLCASSDREDSPLHFGNGTRLTVT.

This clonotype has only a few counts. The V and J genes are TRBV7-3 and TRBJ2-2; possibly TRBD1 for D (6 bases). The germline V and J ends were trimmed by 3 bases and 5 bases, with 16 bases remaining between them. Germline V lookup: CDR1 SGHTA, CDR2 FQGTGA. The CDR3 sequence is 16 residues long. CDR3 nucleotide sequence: TGTGCCAGCAGCTTGCCCTCTGGACAGTCTACCGGGGAGCTGTTTTTT. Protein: CASSLPSGQSTGELFF. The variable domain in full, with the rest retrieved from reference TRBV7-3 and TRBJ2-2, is GAGVSQTPSNKVTEKGKYVELRCDPISGHTALYWYRQSLGQGPEFLIYFQGTGAADDSGLPNDRFFAVRPEGSVSTLKIQRTERGDSAVYLCASSLPSGQSTGELFFGEGSRLTVL.

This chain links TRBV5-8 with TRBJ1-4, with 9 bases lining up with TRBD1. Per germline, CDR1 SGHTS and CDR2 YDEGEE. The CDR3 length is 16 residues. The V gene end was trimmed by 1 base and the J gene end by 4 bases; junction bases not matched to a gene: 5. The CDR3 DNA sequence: TGTGCCAGCAGCTTGACAGGGGGCTCAAGTAATGAAAAACTGTTTTTT. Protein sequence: CASSLTGGSSNEKLFF. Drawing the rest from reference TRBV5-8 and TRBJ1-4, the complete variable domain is EAGVTQSPTHLIKTRGQQATLRCSPISGHTSVYWYQQALGLGLQFLLWYDEGEERNRGNFPPRFSGRQFPNYSSELNVNALELEDSALYLCASSLTGGSSNEKLFFGSGTQLSVL.

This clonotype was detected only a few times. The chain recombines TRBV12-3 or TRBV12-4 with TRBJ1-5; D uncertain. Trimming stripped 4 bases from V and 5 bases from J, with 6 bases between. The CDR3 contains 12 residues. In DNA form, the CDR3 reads TGTGCCAGCAGTTCCCATGATCAGCCCCAGCATTTT. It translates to CASSSHDQPQHF.

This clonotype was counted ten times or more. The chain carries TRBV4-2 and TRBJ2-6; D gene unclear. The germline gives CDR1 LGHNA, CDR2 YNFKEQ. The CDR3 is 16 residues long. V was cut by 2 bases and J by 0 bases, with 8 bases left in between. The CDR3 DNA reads TGTGCCAGCAGCCAAATGACTGTCTCTGGGGCCAACGTCCTGACTTTC. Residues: CASSQMTVSGANVLTF.

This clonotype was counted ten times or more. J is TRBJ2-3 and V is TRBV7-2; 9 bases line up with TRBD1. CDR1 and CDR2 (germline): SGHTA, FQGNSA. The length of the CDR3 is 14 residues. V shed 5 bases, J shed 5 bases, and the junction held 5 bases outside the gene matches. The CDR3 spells CASSRWTGEDTQYF. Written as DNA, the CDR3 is TGTGCCAGCAGCCGATGGACAGGGGAAGATACGCAGTATTTT.

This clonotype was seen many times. The CDR3 DNA reads TGTGCCAGCAGTGAGGTCAGGGGGCATGGCGGGGAGCTGTTTTTT. Translation: CASSEVRGHGGELFF. The rearrangement joins TRBV25-1 to TRBJ2-2, with 8 bases matching TRBD1. This CDR3 has 15 residues. Germline V lookup: CDR1 MGHDK, CDR2 SYGVNS. J was trimmed by 7 bases and V by 3 bases; bases with no gene match: 7.